A selection of T cell receptor beta chains follows, all from one sample in a study of OX40 agonist ivuxolimab in advanced cancers. TCRdb's table, derived via immunoSEQ multiplex PCR, lists solely in-frame clones and lacks some. This table has about 64,000 clones, around 84% appearing once. Sequenced here: CD4+ or CD8+ T cells sorted from blood, sampled in a trial of the OX40 agonist ivuxolimab. These receptors all come from an adult with an advanced solid tumor such as melanoma, head and neck, liver or kidney cancer. CDR3s include the opening cysteine and the closing phenylalanine or tryptophan. A D gene is named only where the DNA matches it firmly. Not all rows give a size; the values are once, few, many and, for expanded clones, a class.

length: 13; V: TRBV7-3; D: NA; J: TRBJ1-1; size: NA; CDR3: CASSSNANTEAFF; DNA: TGTGCCAGCAGCTCAAACGCGAACACTGAAGCTTTCTTT
length: 16; V: TRBV27; D: NA; J: TRBJ1-6; size: NA; CDR3: CASSLHQAVGNSPLHF; DNA: TGTGCCAGCAGTTTACATCAGGCAGTAGGTAATTCACCCCTCCACTTT
length: 15; V: TRBV6-5; D: NA; J: TRBJ1-2; size: NA; CDR3: CASSRGVPGVYGYTF; DNA: TGTGCCAGCAGCCGAGGTGTCCCAGGGGTCTATGGCTACACCTTC
length: 16; V: TRBV27; D: NA; J: TRBJ2-3; size: NA; CDR3: CASSFVGATSTDTQYF; DNA: TGTGCCAGCAGTTTCGTGGGGGCTACAAGCACAGATACGCAGTATTTT
length: 16; V: TRBV4-1; D: TRBD2; J: TRBJ2-5; size: NA; CDR3: CASSQGRLAGVETQYF; DNA: TGCGCCAGCAGCCAAGGACGACTAGCGGGAGTAGAGACCCAGTACTTC
length: 14; V: TRBV9; D: TRBD2; J: TRBJ2-3; size: NA; CDR3: CASSRGLATDTQYF; DNA: TGTGCCAGCAGCCGAGGACTAGCCACAGATACGCAGTATTTT
length: 13; V: TRBV2; D: TRBD1; J: TRBJ1-1; size: NA; CDR3: CASSFTGGLEAFF; DNA: TGTGCCAGCTCCTTTACAGGGGGCTTAGAAGCTTTCTTT
length: 11; V: TRBV10-3; D: NA; J: TRBJ2-7; size: NA; CDR3: CATVDGYEQYF; DNA: TGTGCCACCGTGGACGGCTACGAGCAGTACTTC
length: 17; V: TRBV5-4; D: NA; J: TRBJ2-6; size: NA; CDR3: CASSLDFLDSGANVLTF; DNA: TGTGCCAGCAGCTTGGATTTTCTTGACTCTGGGGCCAACGTCCTGACTTTC
length: 17; V: TRBV5-1; D: TRBD1; J: TRBJ2-1; size: NA; CDR3: CASNFLQGGSSYNEQFF; DNA: TGCGCCAGCAACTTCTTACAGGGGGGCAGCTCCTACAATGAGCAGTTCTTC
length: 11; V: TRBV10-1; D: NA; J: TRBJ1-4; size: NA; CDR3: CASSDNEKLFF; DNA: TGCGCCAGCAGTGATAATGAAAAACTGTTTTTT
length: 16; V: TRBV2; D: NA; J: TRBJ1-3; size: once; CDR3: CASSENTRTPGNTIYF; DNA: TGTGCCAGCAGTGAAAATACTCGGACACCCGGAAACACCATATATTTT
length: 15; V: TRBV6-5; D: TRBD1; J: TRBJ1-1; size: NA; CDR3: CASRSQGSMNTEAFF; DNA: TGTGCCAGCAGATCACAGGGGTCTATGAACACTGAAGCTTTCTTT
length: 13; V: TRBV7-3; D: NA; J: TRBJ1-1; size: NA; CDR3: CASSFIGGAEAFF; DNA: TGTGCCAGCAGCTTCATCGGTGGTGCTGAAGCTTTCTTT
length: 14; V: TRBV11-3; D: NA; J: TRBJ2-3; size: NA; CDR3: CASSLLADTDTQYF; DNA: TGTGCCAGCAGCTTATTAGCGGACACAGATACGCAGTATTTT
length: 16; V: TRBV11-2; D: TRBD2; J: TRBJ2-1; size: NA; CDR3: CASSLDQAGAYNEQFF; DNA: TGTGCCAGCAGCTTAGATCAAGCGGGGGCATACAATGAGCAGTTCTTC
length: 15; V: TRBV9; D: TRBD1; J: TRBJ1-5; size: NA; CDR3: CASSVGPGGAQPQHF; DNA: TGTGCCAGCAGCGTAGGGCCAGGGGGGGCTCAGCCCCAGCATTTT
length: 11; V: TRBV2; D: NA; J: TRBJ2-5; size: many; CDR3: CASSGQETQYF; DNA: TGTGCCAGCAGTGGGCAAGAGACCCAGTACTTC
length: 14; V: TRBV7-9; D: TRBD1; J: TRBJ1-1; size: NA; CDR3: CASSLVGTGTEAFF; DNA: TGTGCCAGCAGCTTAGTCGGGACAGGGACTGAAGCTTTCTTT
length: 15; V: TRBV18; D: NA; J: TRBJ1-1; size: NA; CDR3: CASSPPSSGGTEAFF; DNA: TGTGCCAGCTCACCCCCCTCGTCTGGAGGGACTGAAGCTTTCTTT
length: 14; V: TRBV2; D: NA; J: TRBJ2-3; size: few; CDR3: CASSVAVGGDTQYF; DNA: TGTGCCAGCAGCGTAGCTGTTGGCGGGGATACGCAGTATTTT
length: 13; V: TRBV7-9; D: TRBD1; J: TRBJ1-2; size: NA; CDR3: CASSAQGDYGYTF; DNA: TGTGCCAGCAGCGCACAGGGGGACTATGGCTACACCTTC
length: 12; V: TRBV11-2; D: NA; J: TRBJ2-5; size: NA; CDR3: CASSLDRETQYF; DNA: TGTGCCAGCAGCTTAGATAGGGAGACCCAGTACTTC
length: 16; V: TRBV6-5; D: NA; J: TRBJ2-1; size: once; CDR3: CASSYSVGESYNEQFF; DNA: TGTGCCAGCAGTTACTCGGTGGGTGAATCCTACAATGAGCAGTTCTTC
length: 15; V: TRBV2; D: NA; J: TRBJ2-1; size: NA; CDR3: CASSVYTKRNNEQFF; DNA: TGTGCCAGCAGCGTCTATACGAAACGTAACAATGAGCAGTTCTTC
length: 16; V: TRBV30; D: TRBD2; J: TRBJ2-1; size: few; CDR3: CAWGITASGRLGEQFF; DNA: TGTGCCTGGGGGATAACTGCTAGCGGGAGATTGGGCGAGCAGTTCTTC
length: 14; V: TRBV6-1; D: NA; J: TRBJ1-3; size: NA; CDR3: CASSELASGNTIYF; DNA: TGTGCCAGCAGTGAACTCGCCTCTGGAAACACCATATATTTT
length: 13; V: TRBV2; D: NA; J: TRBJ1-2; size: NA; CDR3: CASSERQATPATF; DNA: TGTGCCAGCAGTGAACGACAGGCCACTCCGGCTACCTTC
length: 13; V: TRBV6-6; D: NA; J: TRBJ1-1; size: NA; CDR3: CASSSHRNTEAFF; DNA: TGTGCCAGCAGCTCCCACAGGAACACTGAAGCTTTCTTT
length: 15; V: TRBV2; D: NA; J: TRBJ2-6; size: NA; CDR3: CASSVTGSGANVLTF; DNA: TGTGCCAGCAGTGTTACAGGGTCTGGGGCCAACGTCCTGACTTTC
length: 14; V: TRBV6-1; D: NA; J: TRBJ2-2; size: NA; CDR3: CASMRPGPAGELFF; DNA: TGTGCCAGCATGAGGCCAGGGCCAGCCGGGGAGCTGTTTTTT
length: 15; V: TRBV6-5; D: NA; J: TRBJ2-7; size: once; CDR3: CASSYGSGRAYEQYF; DNA: TGTGCCAGCAGTTACGGGTCGGGCAGAGCCTACGAGCAGTACTTC
length: 12; V: TRBV7-2; D: TRBD1; J: TRBJ2-5; size: NA; CDR3: CASSDRVKTQYF; DNA: TGTGCCAGCAGCGACAGGGTCAAGACCCAGTACTTC
length: 14; V: TRBV30; D: NA; J: TRBJ1-5; size: NA; CDR3: CAWRNGGSNQPQHF; DNA: TGTGCCTGGAGGAATGGTGGAAGCAATCAGCCCCAGCATTTT
length: 15; V: TRBV5-1; D: NA; J: TRBJ2-3; size: NA; CDR3: CASSFSLVASDTQYF; DNA: TGCGCCAGCAGCTTCAGTCTGGTTGCATCAGATACGCAGTATTTT
length: 16; V: TRBV27; D: TRBD2; J: TRBJ2-1; size: NA; CDR3: CASSWSRTRWGNEQFF; DNA: TGTGCCAGCAGTTGGAGCCGGACTAGATGGGGCAATGAGCAGTTCTTC
length: 15; V: TRBV7-8; D: NA; J: TRBJ2-3; size: NA; CDR3: CASSLMTGSTDTQYF; DNA: TGTGCCAGCAGCTTAATGACAGGTAGCACAGATACGCAGTATTTT
length: 18; V: TRBV25-1; D: TRBD1; J: TRBJ1-2; size: NA; CDR3: CASSFNLGQGGPRDGYTF; DNA: TGTGCCAGCAGCTTCAATCTCGGACAGGGGGGCCCGCGCGATGGCTACACCTTC
length: 15; V: TRBV25-1; D: NA; J: TRBJ2-5; size: NA; CDR3: CASSDFSGLGVTQYF; DNA: TGTGCCAGCAGTGACTTTTCCGGGTTAGGTGTGACCCAGTACTTC
length: 13; V: TRBV5-4; D: NA; J: TRBJ1-2; size: NA; CDR3: CASSLPLRFGYTF; DNA: TGTGCCAGCAGCTTACCCCTCCGTTTTGGCTACACCTTC
length: 15; V: TRBV21-1; D: NA; J: TRBJ2-7; size: NA; CDR3: CASSSRERRKEKQYF; DNA: TGTGCCAGCAGCTCCCGAGAAAGGAGAAAGGAAAAGCAGTACTTC
length: 15; V: TRBV27; D: TRBD2; J: TRBJ2-5; size: NA; CDR3: CASSLVAGGITTQYF; DNA: TGTGCCAGCAGTTTAGTAGCGGGGGGCATAACCACCCAGTACTTC
length: 14; V: TRBV19; D: TRBD1; J: TRBJ1-3; size: few; CDR3: CASSPGTEGNTIYF; DNA: TGTGCCAGTAGTCCCGGGACAGAAGGAAACACCATATATTTT
length: 15; V: TRBV9; D: TRBD2; J: TRBJ2-7; size: NA; CDR3: CASSVASGRTYEQYF; DNA: TGTGCCAGCAGCGTAGCAAGCGGGAGGACCTACGAGCAGTACTTC
length: 15; V: TRBV7-9; D: TRBD2; J: TRBJ2-7; size: NA; CDR3: CASSLGGSRVYEQYF; DNA: TGTGCCAGCAGCTTAGGCGGGAGCAGGGTCTACGAGCAGTACTTC